Here is one T cell receptor (beta chain) with its context. What it recognizes is unknown. The CDR3 has 16 amino acids. The ends lost 5 bases at V and 4 bases at J; junction bases unmatched: 14. The V gene's germline CDR1 is SGHTA and CDR2 FQGNSA. These data are taken from a study of beta chain features in type 1 diabetes. Study as a whole: On cell yields, gender and age, patients and healthy donors were similar. Study conclusions and caveats: When VDJ junctions were examined, type 1 diabetes patients showed fewer insertions and more deletions.

All of the isolated RNA was reverse transcribed, so expressed TCRB transcripts were sequenced. Some 3.6 million reads were obtained on average from naive, central memory and regulatory T cell samples. Measured with immunoSEQ multiplex PCR; TCRdb has only the in-frame clones, and not every one. The sample yields 38,000 or so clones, 50% to 75% seen once. The V call is TRBV7-2, the J call TRBJ2-7, with TRBD2 matching over 7 bases. The sample taken for sequencing was Tregs from blood. This sequence was found in a woman in her twenties or thirties in good health. CDR3 sequence reads: CASSLDGAGVRYEQYF. CDR3 in DNA: TGTGCCAGCAGCCTAGATGGGGCGGGAGTACGGTACGAGCAGTACTTC.